The rows below give T cell receptor beta chains drawn from one sample of a study of identical twins. TCRdb re-analysed the 5' RACE reads in MiXCR, keeping a single row per CDR3 protein. The sample lists approximately 410,000 distinct CDR3 sequences; about a fifth were seen once. The sample comprised naive T cells sorted from blood. The receptors were sampled from a man aged 50-60 years in good health. Each CDR3 is given with its conserved first and last residue. The D gene is left open where the match is weak. Size values are once, few and many counts, or a class for expanded clones, and some rows have none.

v_call	d_call	j_call	clone_size	cdr3_nt	cdr3_aa
TRBV12-3/TRBV12-4	NA	TRBJ1-1	many	TGTGCCAGCAGCCTCAGGGAATGGGGCACTGAAGCTTTCTTT	CASSLREWGTEAFF
TRBV6-6	NA	TRBJ1-2	NA	TGTGCCAGCAGTTCGGACAGTATTGGCTACACCTTC	CASSSDSIGYTF
TRBV28	TRBD1	TRBJ1-4	few	TGTGCCAGCAGTTTAAGGGACAGTAATGAAAAACTGTTTTTT	CASSLRDSNEKLFF
TRBV7-9	NA	TRBJ1-1	NA	TGTGCCAGCAGCCCCTTACACACTGAAGCTTTCTTT	CASSPLHTEAFF
TRBV10-3	TRBD2	TRBJ2-1	few	TGTGCCATCAGTGGACCCAGCGGGAGTAGTAATGAGCAGTTCTTC	CAISGPSGSSNEQFF
TRBV12-3/TRBV12-4	TRBD2	TRBJ2-3	NA	TGTGCCAGCAGGGGGGAGGGCAATTTCCCCTTGCGAGATACGCAGTATTTT	CASRGEGNFPLRDTQYF
TRBV11-2	NA	TRBJ2-7	many	TGTGCCAGCAGCCTACAAGCAGGGAACTACGAGCAGTACTTC	CASSLQAGNYEQYF
TRBV10-3	TRBD2	TRBJ2-1	many	TGTGCCATCAGTGATGCCGATAGCGGGAGCGGGTCCTACAATGAGCAGTTCTTC	CAISDADSGSGSYNEQFF
TRBV7-2	TRBD2	TRBJ2-3	NA	TGTGCCAGCAGCGGAGGGACTAGCGGGGGGCACACAGATACGCAGTATTTT	CASSGGTSGGHTDTQYF
TRBV12-3/TRBV12-4	TRBD1	TRBJ2-7	many	TGCGCCAGCAGCTTGGGGACAGGGTACGAGCAGTACTTC	CASSLGTGYEQYF
TRBV11-2	NA	TRBJ2-1	many	TGTGCCAGCAGCTTAGGGGCAGGACCCTACAATGAGCAGTTCTTC	CASSLGAGPYNEQFF
TRBV6-1	TRBD1	TRBJ1-2	few	TGTGCCAGCAGTGAACTTCGCGGACAGGGGTACTATGGCTACACCTTC	CASSELRGQGYYGYTF
TRBV7-2	NA	TRBJ2-1	many	TGTGCCAGCAGCTCCACAGGGGGGGGACCCTACAATGAGCAGTTCTTC	CASSSTGGGPYNEQFF
TRBV24-1	NA	TRBJ2-3	few	TGTGCCACCAGTGATGTACCCAGGTGGGGAAGCACAGATACGCAGTATTTT	CATSDVPRWGSTDTQYF
TRBV10-3	TRBD2	TRBJ2-3	NA	TGTGCCACCATAGCGGGGGGAAGGAAAGATACGCAGTATTTT	CATIAGGRKDTQYF
TRBV20-1	TRBD1	TRBJ1-4	many	TGCAGTGCGCGCCCCCTGGGACAGGGCGCGGCTAATGAAAAACTGTTTTTT	CSARPLGQGAANEKLFF
TRBV28	TRBD2	TRBJ2-1	few	TGTGCCAGCAGTTTACAGGGACTAGCGGACTTCAGTGAGCAGTTCTTC	CASSLQGLADFSEQFF
TRBV5-1	TRBD1	TRBJ2-7	few	TGCGCCAGCAGCTTGTCTTGGACAGGGATTCACGAGCAGTACTTC	CASSLSWTGIHEQYF
TRBV20-1	TRBD1	TRBJ2-7	NA	TGCAGTGCTCCAAAGCAGGGGGTTACCTACGAGCAGTACTTC	CSAPKQGVTYEQYF
TRBV6-5	NA	TRBJ1-4	few	TGTGCCAGCAGTTATCGACAGCGCCATTACCCTGAAAAACTGTTTTTT	CASSYRQRHYPEKLFF
TRBV4-2	NA	TRBJ2-1	many	TGTGCCAGCAAGCCAAGATCAATAGCCGGAAGGGGTGAGCAGTTCTTC	CASKPRSIAGRGEQFF
TRBV30	NA	TRBJ2-4	NA	TGTGCCTGGAGTGTCCCGGCAGGGCGGGACATTCAGTACTTC	CAWSVPAGRDIQYF
TRBV5-6	TRBD2	TRBJ2-2	many	TGTGCCAGCAGCTTGATTGGCATCCGGGACTACCCTCCTTTTCCCACCGGGGAGCTGTTTTTT	CASSLIGIRDYPPFPTGELFF
TRBV25-1	NA	TRBJ2-2	many	TGTGCCAGCAGTGGATGGACACGCGCTGGCGGGGAGCTGTTTTTT	CASSGWTRAGGELFF
TRBV24-1	TRBD1	TRBJ2-1	NA	TGTGCCACCAGAGACAGGGGCTACAATGAGCAGTTCTTC	CATRDRGYNEQFF
TRBV6-5	NA	TRBJ1-5	many	TGTGCCAGCAGTTACTCGGGTAAGGGAGGACGTTATAGCAATCAGCCCCAGCATTTT	CASSYSGKGGRYSNQPQHF
TRBV28	NA	TRBJ2-1	NA	TGTGCCAGCAGTTTTCTCAGTGAGCAGTTCTTC	CASSFLSEQFF
TRBV5-1	NA	TRBJ1-1	few	TGCGCCAGCAGCCGACAGGACAAGTCGACTGAAGCTTTCTTT	CASSRQDKSTEAFF
TRBV12-3/TRBV12-4	NA	TRBJ2-7	many	TGTGCCAGCAGACGGACGCCGAGCTCCTACGAGCAGTACTTC	CASRRTPSSYEQYF
TRBV6-5	NA	TRBJ2-3	many	TGTGCCAGCAGTTACTCGATCGGTGTAGATACGCAGTATTTT	CASSYSIGVDTQYF
TRBV20-1	NA	TRBJ2-1	many	TGCAGTGCTAATCGGCCGGGAAGAGGGAATGAGCAGTTCTTC	CSANRPGRGNEQFF
TRBV7-6	TRBD1	TRBJ1-5	few	TGTGCCAGCAGCCCCAGCAGGGGGCTTAGCAATCAGCCCCAGCATTTT	CASSPSRGLSNQPQHF
TRBV5-1	NA	TRBJ2-2	many	TGCGCCAGCAGCTCGACTGCCTCGAACACCGGGGAGCTGTTTTTT	CASSSTASNTGELFF
TRBV12-3/TRBV12-4	NA	TRBJ1-1	few	TGTGCCAGCAGTGTGGGGGTGGTGGGCACTGAAGCTTTCTTT	CASSVGVVGTEAFF
TRBV28	TRBD1	TRBJ2-5	many	TGTGCCAGCAGTCTGGACAGGGGTAGGGGAGAGACCCAGTACTTC	CASSLDRGRGETQYF
TRBV11-2	NA	TRBJ2-3	NA	TGTGCCAGCAGCTGGGAACCACCGGCCGGGCATTTT	CASSWEPPAGHF
TRBV5-6	NA	TRBJ2-2	many	TGTGCCAGCAGCTTTCAAACATCGAACACCGGGGAGCTGTTTTTT	CASSFQTSNTGELFF
TRBV5-1	TRBD1	TRBJ2-7	NA	TGCGCCAGCAGCCCGGTATTGGGACAGGTGATCTACGAGCAGTACTTC	CASSPVLGQVIYEQYF
TRBV18	TRBD2	TRBJ2-1	NA	TGTGCCAGCTCACCCTCCCGCGGGAGTAGCGGGAGTGAGCAGTTCTTC	CASSPSRGSSGSEQFF
TRBV4-3	NA	TRBJ2-2	few	TGCGCCAGCAGCCAAGAACCCGGCTTGACACCGAACACCGGGGAGCTGTTTTTT	CASSQEPGLTPNTGELFF